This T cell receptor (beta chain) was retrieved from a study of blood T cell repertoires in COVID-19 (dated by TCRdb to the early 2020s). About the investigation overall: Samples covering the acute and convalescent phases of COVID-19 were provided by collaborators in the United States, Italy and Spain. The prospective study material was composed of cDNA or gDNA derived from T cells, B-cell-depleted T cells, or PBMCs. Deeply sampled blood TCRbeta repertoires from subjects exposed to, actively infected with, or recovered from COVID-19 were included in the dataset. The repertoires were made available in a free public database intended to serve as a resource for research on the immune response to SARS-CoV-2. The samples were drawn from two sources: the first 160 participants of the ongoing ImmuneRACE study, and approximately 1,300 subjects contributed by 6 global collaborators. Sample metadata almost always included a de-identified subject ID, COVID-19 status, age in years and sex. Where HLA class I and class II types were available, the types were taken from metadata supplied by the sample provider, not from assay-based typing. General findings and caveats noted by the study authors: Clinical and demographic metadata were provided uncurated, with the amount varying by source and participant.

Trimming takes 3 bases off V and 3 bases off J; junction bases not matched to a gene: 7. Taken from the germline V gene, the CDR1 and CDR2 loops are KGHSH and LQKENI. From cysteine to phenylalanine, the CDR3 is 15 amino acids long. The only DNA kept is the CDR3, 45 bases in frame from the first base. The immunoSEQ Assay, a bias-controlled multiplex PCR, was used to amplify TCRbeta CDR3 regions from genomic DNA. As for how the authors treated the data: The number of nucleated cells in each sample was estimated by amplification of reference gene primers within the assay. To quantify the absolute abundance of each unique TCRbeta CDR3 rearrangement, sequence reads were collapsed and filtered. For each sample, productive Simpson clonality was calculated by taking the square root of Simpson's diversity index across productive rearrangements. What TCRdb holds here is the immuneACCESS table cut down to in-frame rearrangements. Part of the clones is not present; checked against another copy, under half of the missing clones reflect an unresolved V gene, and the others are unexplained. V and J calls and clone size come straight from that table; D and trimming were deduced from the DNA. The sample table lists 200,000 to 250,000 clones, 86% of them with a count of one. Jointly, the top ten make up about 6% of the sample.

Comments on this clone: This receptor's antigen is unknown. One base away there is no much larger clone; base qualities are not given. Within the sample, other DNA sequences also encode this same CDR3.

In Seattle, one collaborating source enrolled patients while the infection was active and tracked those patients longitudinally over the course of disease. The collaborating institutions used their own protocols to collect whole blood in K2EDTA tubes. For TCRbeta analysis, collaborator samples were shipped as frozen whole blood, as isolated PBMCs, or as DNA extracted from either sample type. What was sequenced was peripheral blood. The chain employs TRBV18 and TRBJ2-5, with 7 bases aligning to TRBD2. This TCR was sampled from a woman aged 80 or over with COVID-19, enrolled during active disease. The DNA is TGTGCCAGCTCACCCGGAGTAGCGGGTGAAGAGACCCAGTACTTC. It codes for CASSPGVAGEETQYF.